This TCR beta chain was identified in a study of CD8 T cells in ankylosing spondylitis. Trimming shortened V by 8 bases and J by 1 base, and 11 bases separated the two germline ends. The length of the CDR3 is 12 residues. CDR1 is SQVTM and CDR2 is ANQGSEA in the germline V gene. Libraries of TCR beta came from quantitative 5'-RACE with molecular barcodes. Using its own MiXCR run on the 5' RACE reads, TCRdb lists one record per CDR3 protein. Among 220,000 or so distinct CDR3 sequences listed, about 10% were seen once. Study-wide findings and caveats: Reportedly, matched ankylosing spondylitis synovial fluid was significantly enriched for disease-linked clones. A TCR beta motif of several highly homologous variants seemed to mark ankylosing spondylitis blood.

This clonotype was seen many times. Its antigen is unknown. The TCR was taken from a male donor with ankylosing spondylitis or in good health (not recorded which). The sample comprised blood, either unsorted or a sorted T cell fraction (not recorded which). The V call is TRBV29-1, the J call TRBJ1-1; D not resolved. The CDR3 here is CSCRTANTEAFF. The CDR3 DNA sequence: TGCAGCTGCCGTACAGCGAACACTGAAGCTTTCTTT.